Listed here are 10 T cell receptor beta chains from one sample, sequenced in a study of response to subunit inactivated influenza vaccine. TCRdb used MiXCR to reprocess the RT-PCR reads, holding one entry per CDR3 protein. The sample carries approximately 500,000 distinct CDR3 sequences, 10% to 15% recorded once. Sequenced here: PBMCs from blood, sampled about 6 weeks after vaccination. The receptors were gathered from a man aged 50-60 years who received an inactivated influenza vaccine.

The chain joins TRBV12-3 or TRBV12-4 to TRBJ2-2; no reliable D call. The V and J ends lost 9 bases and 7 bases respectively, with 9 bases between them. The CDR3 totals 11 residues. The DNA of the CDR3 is TGTGCCAGTACAAAGGTCGGGGAGCTGTTTTTT. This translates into CASTKVGELFF.

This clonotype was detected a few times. The CDR3 nucleotides are TGCAGTGCTAGTTTTACCTCGGGGGGTCGAGGGATAGATACGCAGTATTTT. Protein: CSASFTSGGRGIDTQYF. The chain is built from TRBV20-1 and TRBJ2-3, with 7 bases fitting TRBD2. Germline V CDR1 and CDR2: DFQATT, SNEGSKA (reference sequence). V was pared by 3 bases and J by 5 bases, with 17 bases of the junction left unmatched. The CDR3 spans 17 residues.

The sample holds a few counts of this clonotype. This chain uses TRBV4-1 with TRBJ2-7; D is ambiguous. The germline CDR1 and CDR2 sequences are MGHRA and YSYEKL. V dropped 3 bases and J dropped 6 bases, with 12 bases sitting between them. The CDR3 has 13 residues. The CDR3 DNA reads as TGCGCCAGCAGCCAGGTCCCCCCGGGCGAGCAGTACTTC. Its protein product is CASSQVPPGEQYF.

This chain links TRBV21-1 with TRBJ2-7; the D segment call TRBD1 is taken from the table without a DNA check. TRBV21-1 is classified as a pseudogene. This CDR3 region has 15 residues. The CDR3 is CASSIKGTGYYEQYF. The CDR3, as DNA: TGTGCCAGCAGCATAAAAGGGACAGGATACTACGAGCAGTACTTC.

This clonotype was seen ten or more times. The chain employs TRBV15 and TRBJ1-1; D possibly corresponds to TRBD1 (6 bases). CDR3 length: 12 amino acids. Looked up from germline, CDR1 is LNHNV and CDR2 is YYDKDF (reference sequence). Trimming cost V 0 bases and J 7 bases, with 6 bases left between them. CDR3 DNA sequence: TGTGCCACCAGCAGAGAGACAGGTGAAGCTTTCTTT. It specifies CATSRETGEAFF.

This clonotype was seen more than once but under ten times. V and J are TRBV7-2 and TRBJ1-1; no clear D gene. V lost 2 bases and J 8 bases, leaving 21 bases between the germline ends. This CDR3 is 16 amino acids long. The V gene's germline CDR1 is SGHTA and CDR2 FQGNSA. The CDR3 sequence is CASSLYVREPSWEAFF. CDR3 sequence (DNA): TGTGCCAGCAGCTTATACGTCCGGGAGCCGTCGTGGGAAGCTTTCTTT.

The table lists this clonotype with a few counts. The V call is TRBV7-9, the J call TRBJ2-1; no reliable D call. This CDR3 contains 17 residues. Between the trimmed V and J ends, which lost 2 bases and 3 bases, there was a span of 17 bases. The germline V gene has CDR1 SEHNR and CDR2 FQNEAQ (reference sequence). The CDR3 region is CASSLPQLDPYYNEQFF. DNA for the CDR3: TGTGCCAGCAGCTTACCCCAGTTGGACCCATACTACAATGAGCAGTTCTTC.

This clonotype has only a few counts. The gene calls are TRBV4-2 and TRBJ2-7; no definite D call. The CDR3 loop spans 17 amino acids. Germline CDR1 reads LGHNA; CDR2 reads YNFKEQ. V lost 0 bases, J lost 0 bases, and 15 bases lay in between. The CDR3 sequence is CASSQDLGRTLSYEQYF. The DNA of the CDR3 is TGTGCCAGCAGCCAAGATCTAGGCCGGACGCTCTCCTACGAGCAGTACTTC.

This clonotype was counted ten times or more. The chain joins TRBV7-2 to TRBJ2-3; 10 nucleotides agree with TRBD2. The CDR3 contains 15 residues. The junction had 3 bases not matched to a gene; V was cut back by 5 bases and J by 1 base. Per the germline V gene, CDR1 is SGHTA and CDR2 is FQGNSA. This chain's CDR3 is CASSRSGGRTDTQYF. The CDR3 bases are TGTGCCAGCAGCCGTAGCGGGGGGCGCACAGATACGCAGTATTTT.

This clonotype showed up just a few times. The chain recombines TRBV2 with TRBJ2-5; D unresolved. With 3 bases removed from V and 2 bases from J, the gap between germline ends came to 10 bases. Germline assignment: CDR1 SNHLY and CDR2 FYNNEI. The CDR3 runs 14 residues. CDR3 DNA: TGTGCCAGCAGTGACAGACTTGTGCAAGAGACCCAGTACTTC. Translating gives CASSDRLVQETQYF.